Presented here are 16 T cell receptor beta chains from one specimen sequenced in a study of T cell repertoires in cytomegalovirus infection. TCRdb reprocessed the reads with MiXCR, giving one entry per CDR3 protein. Here the sample spans tens of thousands of distinct CDR3 sequences, around 18% being singletons. For these TCRs, the target antigens are not known. The source material was CD8+ T cells from cultured PBMCs, sampled from culture after CMV antigen stimulation. The source is a human donor in good health (CMV status not recorded). Some clones in this sample may be carry-over from other donors' samples.

The chain couples TRBV7-2 to TRBJ2-1; 7 bases align to TRBD2. The CDR3 is 18 amino acids. The germline gives CDR1 SGHTA, CDR2 FQGNSA. V lost 3 bases to trimming and J lost 8 bases; unmatched junction nucleotides: 19. The DNA for the CDR3 is TGTGCCAGCAGCTTTCCCGACTATCTAGGCGGGGGTCAGGATGAGCAGTTCTTC. Encoded protein: CASSFPDYLGGGQDEQFF.

This clonotype turned up a few times. The V gene is TRBV19, the J gene TRBJ1-5; D might be TRBD1 (5 bases). The length of the CDR3 is 15 residues. V dropped 3 bases and J dropped 3 bases, with 12 bases sitting between them. Germline V CDR1 and CDR2: LNHDA, SQIVND (reference sequence). CDR3 region: CASSIAGYPNQPQHF. The CDR3 bases are TGTGCCAGTAGTATCGCAGGGTATCCCAATCAGCCCCAGCATTTT.

The chain combines TRBV27 with TRBJ2-7; 7 bases map to TRBD2. Trimming at V came to 6 bases and at J to 2 bases, leaving 7 bases not matched to a gene. This CDR3 region has 14 residues. Germline V gene lookup returns CDR1 MNHEY and CDR2 SMNVEV (reference sequence). The CDR3 DNA follows: TGTGCCAGCAGACTCCGGGACTACACCTACGAGCAGTACTTC. Translating it yields CASRLRDYTYEQYF.

This sequence joins TRBV7-9 and TRBJ2-5; possibly TRBD1 for D (6 bases). The CDR3 loop spans 13 amino acids. Trimming removed 7 bases at V and 3 bases at J, with 12 bases between. Germline CDR1 and CDR2: SEHNR and FQNEAQ (reference sequence). The CDR3 DNA follows: TGTGCCAGCAATCCGACAGGAGAAGAGACCCAGTACTTC. This encodes CASNPTGEETQYF.

This rearrangement joins TRBV6-2 or TRBV6-3 to TRBJ2-2; D call uncertain. V was clipped by 6 bases and J by 4 bases, with 6 bases between them. The CDR3 is 12 residues long. Germline CDR1 and CDR2: MNHEY and SVGEGT. CDR3 residues: CASRIFTGELFF. The CDR3 DNA sequence: TGTGCCAGCAGAATTTTCACCGGGGAGCTGTTTTTT.

This clonotype was counted a few times. V is TRBV29-1 and J is TRBJ2-1; possibly TRBD1 for D (5 bases). This CDR3 region has 14 residues. CDR1 is SQVTM and CDR2 is ANQGSEA in the germline V gene. Trimming stripped 3 bases from V and 8 bases from J, with 17 bases between. CDR3 DNA sequence: TGCAGCGTTGAGCCTACCTCAGGGTATTATGAGCAGTTCTTC. Its translation is CSVEPTSGYYEQFF.

The table lists this clonotype with a few counts. The chain recombines TRBV4-2 with TRBJ2-7; 7 bases map to TRBD2. CDR3 length: 15 residues. The trim removed 4 bases at V and 0 bases at J, leaving 6 bases unmatched. Germline V gene sequence: CDR1 LGHNA, CDR2 YNFKEQ. Written as DNA, the CDR3 is TGTGCCAGCAGCCTTAACGGGGGGAGCTCCTACGAGCAGTACTTC. It encodes CASSLNGGSSYEQYF.

V usage is TRBV6-5 and J usage is TRBJ1-2, with D tentatively TRBD1 (5 bases). The germline V and J ends were trimmed by 2 bases and 3 bases, with 10 bases remaining between them. The CDR3 spans 14 residues. Germline CDR1 MNHEY, CDR2 SVGAGI. CDR3 loop: CASSYGRVHYGYTF. CDR3 sequence (DNA): TGTGCCAGCAGTTACGGCAGGGTTCACTATGGCTACACCTTC.

This clonotype was detected a few times. Here the CDR3 DNA reads TGTGCCAGCAGCTTAGCCATTCCTAGCCCCGGGGAGCTGTTTTTT. This codes for CASSLAIPSPGELFF. The chain combines TRBV7-6 with TRBJ2-2, with a possible D match to TRBD2 (5 bases). Germline lookup yields CDR1 SGHVS and CDR2 FNYEAQ. This CDR3 has 15 residues. Trimming left V 0 bases short and J 6 bases short, with 11 bases between.

This clonotype has more than one count but fewer than ten. The V gene is TRBV28, the J gene TRBJ2-3; D unclear. The CDR3 loop spans 12 amino acids. V dropped 7 bases and J dropped 2 bases, with 7 bases sitting between them. Germline CDR1 MDHEN, CDR2 SYDVKM. The CDR3 loop is CASKRYTDTQYF. As DNA, the CDR3 is TGTGCCAGCAAACGTTACACAGATACGCAGTATTTT.

This clonotype was counted between two and nine times. This chain connects TRBV7-2 to TRBJ2-5; 11 bases are shared with TRBD1. From germline, CDR1 is SGHTA and CDR2 FQGNSA. CDR3 length equals 18 residues. V lost 1 base and J lost 5; bases outside the gene matches: 12. The CDR3 nucleotides read TGTGCCAGCAGCTTAGATAGCTGGACAGGGGGCTATCAGGAGACCCAGTACTTC. Residues: CASSLDSWTGGYQETQYF.

There are a few counts of this clonotype. The chain recombines TRBV7-9 with TRBJ2-7; tentative D call: TRBD1 (6 bases). The germline V gene has CDR1 SEHNR and CDR2 FQNEAQ (reference sequence). V was pared by 5 bases and J by 0 bases, with 11 bases between. This CDR3 contains 14 residues. The CDR3 loop reads CASSPGDGSYEQYF. The CDR3 DNA reads as TGTGCCAGCAGCCCAGGGGATGGCTCCTACGAGCAGTACTTC.

This clonotype has more than one count but fewer than ten. Relative to the germline gene, one junction end is altered; a read error may explain this. The V call is TRBV4-1, the J call TRBJ2-2; 13 bases line up with TRBD2. This CDR3 region has 16 residues. Germline-derived CDR1 and CDR2 are MGHRA and YSYEKL. DNA for the CDR3: TGTGCCAGCAGCCAAGACACTAGCGGGGGGGTCGGGGAGCTGTTTTTT. Its translation is CASSQDTSGGVGELFF.

This clonotype was detected only a few times. V and J are TRBV12-5 and TRBJ1-5; the D gene is possibly TRBD1 (6 bases). Trimming left V 5 bases short and J 7 bases short, with 9 bases between. The germline gives CDR1 LGHNT, CDR2 FRNRAP. The CDR3 runs 12 residues. CDR3 residues: CASGGDRQPQHF. CDR3 coding DNA: TGTGCTAGTGGTGGAGACAGGCAGCCCCAGCATTTT.

There are a few counts of this clonotype. The chain employs TRBV28 and TRBJ2-1; 10 nucleotides align to TRBD2. CDR3 length: 16 amino acids. Germline values: CDR1 MDHEN, CDR2 SYDVKM. Trimming cost V 2 bases and J 12 bases; bases outside gene matches: 13. The CDR3 nucleotides read TGTGCCAGCAGTTTAATGGTGGCTAGCGGGAGCGTATTGCAGTTCTTC. This encodes CASSLMVASGSVLQFF.

This clonotype was observed many times. V gene TRBV3-1 combines with J gene TRBJ2-5; 11 positions agree with TRBD1. The CDR3 has 16 amino acids. V was clipped by 4 bases and J by 4 bases; unmatched bases: 8. Germline loops: CDR1 LGHDT, CDR2 YNNKEL (reference sequence). CDR3 region: CASSLQRTGGRETQYF. The CDR3 nucleotides are TGTGCCAGCAGCCTACAAAGGACAGGGGGCAGAGAGACCCAGTACTTC.